This TCR beta chain originates from a study of T-cell memory formation after mild COVID-19. TCRdb reanalysed the 5' RACE reads using MiXCR and keeps one entry per CDR3 protein. The sample contains more than 75,000 distinct CDR3 sequences, nearly 25% of which appear only once. This CDR3 comprises 12 residues. Germline V gene lookup returns CDR1 SQVTM and CDR2 ANQGSEA. This clonotype was seen more than once but under ten times. At one of its ends the junction is not consistent with the germline gene, which may arise from a read error. This TCR came from a man between 18 and 35 years old who had mild COVID-19 (a few samples of this study predate the infection). Cell type and time point are not known. The chain is built from TRBV29-1 and TRBJ1-1; D ambiguous. Sequencing used PBMCs or a T cell subset sorted from them (not recorded which). The CDR3 protein is CSFDRGNTEAFF. CDR3 sequence (DNA): TGCAGCTTTGACCGGGGGAACACTGAAGCTTTCTTT.